The clone carrying this T cell receptor beta chain was observed a few times. These data come from a study of blood T cell repertoires in COVID-19. Study-level information: Italy, Spain and the United States were the sources of the convalescent and acute COVID-19 samples. PBMCs, B-cell-depleted T cells, or T cells were the source of the cDNA or gDNA that made up the material.

Enrolled through a virtual design, the participants were between about 18 and 100 years of age and came from about two dozen US areas. Authors' analysis steps: Estimates of nucleated cell counts were drawn from the amplification of reference gene primers. The data were produced by immunoSEQ multiplex PCR, yet TCRdb's version contains in-frame clones alone and is incomplete. That table furnishes V, J and clone size, whereas the DNA furnished D and trimming. The sample includes 200,000 to 300,000 clones, about 91% of them seen just once. Germline assignment: CDR1 GTSNPN and CDR2 SVGIG (reference sequence). The CDR3 contains 13 residues. Losses at the gene ends were 2 bases for V and 4 bases for J; bases not matched to a gene: 3.

This clonotype was sampled from a woman under 40 with acute COVID-19. V gene TRBV30 combines with J gene TRBJ1-2, with 8 bases aligning to TRBD1. The source material was PBMCs or T cells enriched from blood (not recorded which). The chain's CDR3 is CAWSRQGLYGYTF. DNA for the CDR3: TGTGCCTGGAGTCGACAGGGGCTCTATGGCTACACCTTC.